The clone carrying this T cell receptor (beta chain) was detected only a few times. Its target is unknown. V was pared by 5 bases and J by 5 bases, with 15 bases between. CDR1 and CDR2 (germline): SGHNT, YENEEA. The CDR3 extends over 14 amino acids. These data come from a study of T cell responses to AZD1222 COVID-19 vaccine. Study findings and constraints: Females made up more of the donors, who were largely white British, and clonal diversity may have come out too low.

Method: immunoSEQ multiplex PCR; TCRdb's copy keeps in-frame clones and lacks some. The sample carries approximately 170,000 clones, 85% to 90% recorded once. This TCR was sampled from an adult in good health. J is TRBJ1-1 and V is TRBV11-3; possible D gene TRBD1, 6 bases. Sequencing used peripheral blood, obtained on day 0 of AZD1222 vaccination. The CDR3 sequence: CASSPGTLITEAFF. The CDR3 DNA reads TGTGCCAGCAGCCCAGGGACACTAATTACTGAAGCTTTCTTT.